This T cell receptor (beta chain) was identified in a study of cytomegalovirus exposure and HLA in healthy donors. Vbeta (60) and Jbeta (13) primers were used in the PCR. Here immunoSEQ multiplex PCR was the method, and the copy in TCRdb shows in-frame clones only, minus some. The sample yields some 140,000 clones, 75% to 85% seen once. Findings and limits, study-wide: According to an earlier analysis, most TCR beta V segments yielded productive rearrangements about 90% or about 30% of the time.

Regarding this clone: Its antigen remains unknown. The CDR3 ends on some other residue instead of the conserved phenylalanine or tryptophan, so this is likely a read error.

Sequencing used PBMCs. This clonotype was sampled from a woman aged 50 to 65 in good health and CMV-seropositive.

Written as DNA, the CDR3 is TGTGCCAGCAGCTCCTGGATTCGACAGGGGAAGATGAACACTGAAGCTTTCCTT. Protein: CASSSWIRQGKMNTEAFL. The chain combines TRBV7-2 with TRBJ1-1; 8 nucleotides line up with TRBD1. CDR3 length equals 18 residues. V lost 4 bases, J lost 0 bases, and 13 bases stayed unmatched. Looked up from germline, CDR1 is SGHTA and CDR2 is FQGNSA.